The rows below give T cell receptor beta chains drawn from one sample of a study of cytomegalovirus exposure and HLA in healthy donors. Clones were read by immunoSEQ multiplex PCR, and TCRdb kept only the in-frame ones, dropping some. The sample shows about 120,000 clones, approximately 86% of them seen only once. What was sequenced was PBMCs. The receptors stem from a man in his forties in good health and CMV-seronegative. CDR3s include the opening cysteine and the closing phenylalanine or tryptophan. The order of the fields is D gene, clone size, V gene, J gene, CDR3 DNA, CDR3 protein. D genes are given only for firm matches. Expanded clones are given a class, and other clones once, few, many or no size at all.

TRBD1	-	TRBV28	TRBJ2-1	TGTGCCAGCAGCTCAACAGGGGGCTCCTACAATGAGCAGTTCTTC	CASSSTGGSYNEQFF
TRBD1	-	TRBV27	TRBJ1-5	TGTGCCAGCAGGTCTTTTGTCGGGGGACAGGGTGATGAACAGCCCCAGCATTTT	CASRSFVGGQGDEQPQHF
TRBD2	once	TRBV5-1	TRBJ2-1	TGCGCCAGCAGAACTAGCGGGGGGGCCGCCTACAATGAGCAGTTCTTC	CASRTSGGAAYNEQFF
TRBD1	-	TRBV2	TRBJ1-6	TGTGCCGGAAGCGGACAGGGGGGAAATTCACCCCTCCACTTT	CAGSGQGGNSPLHF
TRBD1	-	TRBV7-6	TRBJ1-6	TGTGCCAGCAGCTTAGTAACGGCAGGGGGGTCCTATAATTCACCCCTCCACTTT	CASSLVTAGGSYNSPLHF
TRBD1	-	TRBV4-3	TRBJ2-5	TGCGCCAGCAGCCAAGGGACAGGACGCCAAGAGACCCAGTACTTC	CASSQGTGRQETQYF
-	-	TRBV6-1	TRBJ1-2	TGTGCCAGCGCCGGGGACTATGGCTACACCTTC	CASAGDYGYTF
TRBD1	-	TRBV5-4	TRBJ1-2	TGTGCCAGCAGCTCCGGGACAGGGGGGATCTATGGCTACACCTTC	CASSSGTGGIYGYTF
-	-	TRBV5-1	TRBJ2-7	TGCGCCAGCAGCTCTCAAGGGGGAAAGAACGAGCAGTACTTC	CASSSQGGKNEQYF
-	-	TRBV5-4	TRBJ1-6	TGTGCCAGCAGCTTGGTACAGGGTGTCGATAATTCACCCCTCCACTTT	CASSLVQGVDNSPLHF
-	few	TRBV30	TRBJ1-2	TGTGCCTGGAGTTCTACAGGACGCGGCTACACCTTC	CAWSSTGRGYTF
-	-	TRBV18	TRBJ1-2	TGTGCCAGCTCCTTGACAGCCGATGGCTACACCTTC	CASSLTADGYTF
-	once	TRBV6-6	TRBJ2-3	TGTGCCAGCAGGACCTTAGGACTAACCGGCGGTACGCAGTATTTT	CASRTLGLTGGTQYF
-	once	TRBV7-8	TRBJ2-6	TGTGCCAGCAGCTGGGGGGGGCGCACCTCTGGGGCCAACGTCCTGACTTTC	CASSWGGRTSGANVLTF
-	-	TRBV7-2	TRBJ1-5	TGTGCCAGCAGCTTAGTCAGTGGACCGGGGAATCAGCCCCAGCATTTT	CASSLVSGPGNQPQHF
-	-	TRBV28	TRBJ1-2	TGTGCCAGCAGCAGCGGGGGCTATGGCTACACCTTC	CASSSGGYGYTF
-	-	TRBV9	TRBJ1-1	TGTGCCAGCAGCGCCCAAGGGGCAGCAAACACTGAAGCTTTCTTT	CASSAQGAANTEAFF
TRBD1	few	TRBV5-1	TRBJ2-7	TGCGCCAGCAGCAGTGGACAGGGGACAGGCGAGCAGTACTTC	CASSSGQGTGEQYF
-	-	TRBV29-1	TRBJ2-6	TGCAGCGTTGCCGACAGTGCCGGGGCCAACGTCCTGACTTTC	CSVADSAGANVLTF
-	-	TRBV2	TRBJ2-1	TGTGCCAGCAGGGAACCGGGACGGGGAGGTTACAATGAGCAGTTCTTC	CASREPGRGGYNEQFF
-	-	TRBV10-3	TRBJ2-2	TGTGCCATCAGTGAACTTTCGATTAACACCGGGGAGCTGTTTTTT	CAISELSINTGELFF
TRBD1	-	TRBV4-3	TRBJ2-4	TGCGCCAGCAGCCAAGAATTGTACACCCCGGGACAGGGGGCCAAAAACATTCAGTACTTC	CASSQELYTPGQGAKNIQYF